A single sample is the source of the 16 T cell receptor beta chains below, sequenced in a study of CD8 T cells in ankylosing spondylitis. Regarding the study as a whole: A motif in TCR beta, a set of seven to nine highly homologous variants, appeared characteristic of ankylosing spondylitis blood.

TCRdb re-called the 5' RACE reads through MiXCR, storing one row per CDR3 protein. In the table there are about 220,000 distinct CDR3 sequences, 6% to 8.5% of which are singletons. Their antigens are not known. What was sequenced was blood, either unsorted or a sorted T cell fraction (not recorded which). The receptors stem from a male donor with ankylosing spondylitis.

This clonotype was seen only a few times. The chain carries TRBV27 and TRBJ2-1; D gene ambiguous. Germline CDR1 is MNHEY and CDR2 is SMNVEV (reference sequence). The CDR3 runs to 13 residues. The V and J ends lost 0 bases and 10 bases respectively, with 10 bases between them. CDR3 nucleotides: TGTGCCAGCAGTTTATCCTACTCGGACGAGCAGTTCTTC. This codes for CASSLSYSDEQFF.

This clonotype was detected only a few times. A read error may produce the germline difference seen at one junction end. The V and J genes are TRBV28 and TRBJ1-1, with 7 bases aligning to TRBD1. Germline assignment: CDR1 MDHEN and CDR2 SYDVKM. The CDR3 loop spans 14 amino acids. The CDR3: CTSSSGGGNTEAFF. For the CDR3, the DNA is TGCACCAGCAGTTCAGGGGGGGGGAACACTGAAGCTTTCTTT. Supplemented by reference TRBV28 and TRBJ1-1, the full variable domain reads DVKVTQSSRYLVKRTGEKVFLECVQDMDHENMFWYRQDPGLGLRLIYFSYDVKMKEKGDIPEGYSVSREKKERFSLILESASTNQTSMYLCTSSSGGGNTEAFFGQGTRLTVV.

This clonotype was recorded many times. The genes are TRBV29-1 and TRBJ2-1; D may be TRBD2 (7 bases). The CDR3 is made up of 14 amino acids. V lost 4 bases and J 3 bases, leaving 13 bases between the germline ends. Germline CDR1 and CDR2: SQVTM and ANQGSEA. CDR3 bases: TGCAGCGTTGTTGAGGGGGGGCTCTACAATGAGCAGTTCTTC. It codes for CSVVEGGLYNEQFF.

This clonotype was detected ten times or more. The chain is built from TRBV29-1 and TRBJ1-4; the D is unclear. Trimming shortened V by 0 bases and J by 10 bases, and 9 bases separated the two germline ends. Germline V gene sequence: CDR1 SQVTM, CDR2 ANQGSEA. The CDR3 has 12 amino acids. CDR3 nucleotides: TGCAGCGTTGAAGATGGGGAAGGAAAACTGTTTTTT. This sequence encodes CSVEDGEGKLFF.

This chain uses TRBV30 with TRBJ2-1; TRBD1 is a possible D gene (6 bases). CDR1 is GTSNPN, CDR2 SVGIG, per germline (reference sequence). V was clipped by 0 bases and J by 0 bases, with 9 bases between them. The CDR3 is 15 residues long. The CDR3 is CAWSVLGGSYNEQFF. As DNA, the CDR3 is TGTGCCTGGAGTGTATTAGGGGGCTCCTACAATGAGCAGTTCTTC.

This clonotype was recorded at least ten times. This sequence joins TRBV7-2 and TRBJ2-5; TRBD2 might be the D (6 bases). Germline assignment: CDR1 SGHTA and CDR2 FQGNSA. There are 14 residues in the CDR3. V lost 5 bases, J lost 1 base, and 11 bases lay in between. The CDR3 nucleotides are TGTGCCAGCAGCGCACGGGGGACCCAAGAGACCCAGTACTTC. Protein: CASSARGTQETQYF.

This clonotype was seen ten or more times. The chain carries TRBV9 and TRBJ1-1; 9 positions agree with TRBD1. The CDR3 runs to 15 residues. Germline trimming cut 4 bases from V and 6 bases from J; bases unmatched to any gene: 10. Germline values: CDR1 SGDLS, CDR2 YYNGEE. The CDR3 bases are TGTGCCAGCAGCCCCTCGGGACAGGGAATGTCTGAAGCTTTCTTT. Its translation is CASSPSGQGMSEAFF.

This clonotype was recorded many times. CDR3 residues: CASSFGTSGGALETQYF. The CDR3, as DNA: TGTGCCAGCAGTTTCGGGACTAGCGGGGGGGCCTTGGAGACCCAGTACTTC. This chain connects TRBV27 to TRBJ2-5; 16 nucleotides agree with TRBD2. Trimming cost V 3 bases and J 5 bases; bases outside gene matches: 6. Germline V gene data show CDR1 as MNHEY and CDR2 as SMNVEV (reference sequence). The CDR3 loop spans 17 amino acids.

This clonotype was seen more than once but under ten times. The V gene is TRBV24-1, the J gene TRBJ2-1; 14 bases are shared with TRBD2. After removal of 2 bases from V and 7 bases from J, the junction contained 12 bases not matched to a gene. The CDR3 is made up of 19 amino acids. CDR1 and CDR2 (germline): KGHDR, SFDVKD. For the CDR3, the DNA is TGTGCCACCAGTGATTATCCGGGACTAGCGGGAGAAATAGGAAATGAGCAGTTCTTC. Its protein product is CATSDYPGLAGEIGNEQFF.

This clonotype was recorded many times. The chain couples TRBV5-6 to TRBJ1-2; a weak D match, TRBD1 (5 bases). Looked up from germline, CDR1 is SGHDT and CDR2 is YYEEEE. This CDR3 has 13 residues. V was cut by 0 bases and J by 4 bases, with 7 bases left in between. CDR3 coding DNA: TGTGCCAGCAGCTTGGGGGACCGCTATGGCTACACCTTC. Translation: CASSLGDRYGYTF.

In this sample, this clonotype turned up a few times. V and J are TRBV29-1 and TRBJ1-6, with 8 positions matching TRBD1. CDR1 is SQVTM, CDR2 ANQGSEA, per germline. The trim removed 6 bases at V and 7 bases at J, leaving 8 bases unmatched. The CDR3 is 14 residues long. The DNA for the CDR3 is TGCAGCGTGCGGACAGGGATGGGGAATTCACCCCTCCACTTT. Translating gives CSVRTGMGNSPLHF. The complete variable domain, with remaining parts taken from reference TRBV29-1 and TRBJ1-6, reads SAVISQKPSRDICQRGTSLTIQCQVDSQVTMMFWYRQQPGQSLTLIATANQGSEATYESGFVIDKFPISRPNLTFSTLTVSNMSPEDSSIYLCSVRTGMGNSPLHFGNGTRLTVT.

The J gene is TRBJ1-1, the V gene TRBV28; the D is unclear. There are 15 residues in the CDR3. The V end lost 6 bases, the J end lost 6 bases, and 20 bases lay between the germline ends. Germline V gives CDR1 MDHEN, CDR2 SYDVKM. For the CDR3, the DNA is TGTGCCAGCAGCTGGCTCAGCGTGGGAGAGGCTGAAGCTTTCTTT. As protein: CASSWLSVGEAEAFF.

This clonotype was detected ten times or more. The genes are TRBV27 and TRBJ2-6; no clear D. Between the trimmed V and J ends, which lost 0 bases and 5 bases, there was a span of 14 bases. This CDR3 comprises 17 residues. CDR1 is MNHEY, CDR2 SMNVEV, per germline (reference sequence). The CDR3 DNA reads TGTGCCAGCAGTTTATCGGGCAGCTCTCTTTGGGCCAACGTCCTGACTTTC. Translation gives CASSLSGSSLWANVLTF.

This clonotype was seen ten or more times. The rearrangement uses TRBV24-1 and TRBJ2-5, with TRBD1 matching over 7 bases. This CDR3 is 15 amino acids long. Germline V gives CDR1 KGHDR, CDR2 SFDVKD. Losses at the gene ends were 5 bases for V and 1 base for J; bases not matched to a gene: 6. The CDR3 spells CATSGERQGQETQYF. In nucleotides, the CDR3 is TGTGCCACCAGTGGTGAGAGACAGGGCCAAGAGACCCAGTACTTC.

This clonotype was observed at least ten times. The rearrangement uses TRBV19 and TRBJ1-1; no clear D. Germline V gene lookup returns CDR1 LNHDA and CDR2 SQIVND (reference sequence). V lost 3 bases to trimming and J lost 2 bases, with 10 bases between them. CDR3 size: 14 residues. CDR3 in DNA: TGTGCCAGTAGTATTGGCCGCGCAAACACTGAAGCTTTCTTT. Amino acid sequence: CASSIGRANTEAFF.

This clonotype was detected many times. The V gene is TRBV12-3 or TRBV12-4, the J gene TRBJ2-1; D possibly uses TRBD1 or TRBD2 (5 bases each). This CDR3 has 14 amino acids. Deletions cut 4 bases from V and 7 bases from J, with 14 bases between. CDR3 DNA sequence: TGTGCCAGCAGTTGGGACCACGCTAAAAATGAGCAGTTCTTC. Translation gives CASSWDHAKNEQFF.